A single sample gave rise to the 9 T cell receptor beta chains below, sequenced in a study of blood T cell repertoires in COVID-19. Profiled with immunoSEQ multiplex PCR; TCRdb holds only in-frame clones, not every one. The table has about 260,000 clones, 91% seen once; the top ten hold around 2.6%. Input material: peripheral blood. These TCRs come from a person between 18 and 30 years old with COVID-19, enrolled during active disease.

This chain joins TRBV2 and TRBJ2-3; 8 nucleotides align to TRBD2. This CDR3 region has 16 residues. The V gene's germline CDR1 is SNHLY and CDR2 FYNNEI. Trimming removed 4 bases from V and 0 bases from J; junction bases left unmatched: 6. DNA for the CDR3: TGTGCCAGCAGTGGGGTTAGCGGGACCAGCACAGATACGCAGTATTTT. As protein: CASSGVSGTSTDTQYF.

This clone was counted a single time. The V call is TRBV23-1, the J call TRBJ2-7; the D gene is possibly TRBD2 (6 bases). TRBV23-1 is filed as an ORF, its function uncertain. Trimming cost V 0 bases and J 6 bases, with 15 bases left between them. This CDR3 contains 15 residues. This CDR3 is CASSQSRRDFFEQYF. The CDR3 nucleotides read TGCGCCAGCAGTCAATCGCGGCGGGACTTTTTCGAGCAGTACTTC.

The rearrangement joins TRBV20-1 to TRBJ2-2; no clear D. Germline values: CDR1 DFQATT, CDR2 SNEGSKA (reference sequence). The CDR3 spans 14 residues. The V end lost 3 bases, the J end lost 3 bases, and 11 bases lay between the germline ends. CDR3 sequence reads: CSASTAAYTGELFF. In DNA, the CDR3 is TGCAGTGCTAGTACGGCGGCTTACACCGGGGAGCTGTTTTTT.

The chain links TRBV9 to TRBJ2-3; 12 bases map to TRBD2. V shed 3 bases, J shed 0 bases, and the junction held 2 bases outside the gene matches. CDR3 size: 16 residues. CDR1 and CDR2 from the germline V gene are SGDLS and YYNGEE. CDR3 in amino acids: CASSGLAGGSTDTQYF. In DNA, the CDR3 is TGTGCCAGCAGCGGCCTAGCGGGAGGGAGCACAGATACGCAGTATTTT. The full variable domain, completed using reference TRBV9 and TRBJ2-3, is DSGVTQTPKHLITATGQRVTLRCSPRSGDLSVYWYQQSLDQGLQFLIQYYNGEERAKGNILERFSAQQFPDLHSELNLSSLELGDSALYFCASSGLAGGSTDTQYFGPGTRLTVL.

In its sample, this clone was seen once. The chain carries TRBV11-2 and TRBJ1-2; 8 bases line up with TRBD1. The V gene's germline CDR1 is SGHAT and CDR2 FQNNGV. The ends lost 3 bases at V and 6 bases at J; junction bases unmatched: 12. The CDR3 is made up of 16 amino acids. The CDR3 loop is CASSLALQGAHNGYTF. Here the CDR3 DNA reads TGTGCCAGCAGCTTGGCTCTCCAGGGGGCGCACAATGGCTACACCTTC.

This chain links TRBV4-2 with TRBJ1-5, with D unclear. The germline V and J ends were trimmed by 4 bases and 7 bases, with 17 bases remaining between them. Per germline, CDR1 LGHNA and CDR2 YNFKEQ. This CDR3 has 15 residues. CDR3 nucleotides: TGTGCCAGCAGCCGAGAGGAGGGCATTCACCAGCCCCAGCATTTT. Protein sequence: CASSREEGIHQPQHF.

The CDR3 spells CASSLTQGLGTGELFF. The CDR3 nucleotides are TGTGCCAGCAGTTTAACCCAGGGTCTAGGGACCGGGGAGCTGTTTTTT. The rearrangement links TRBV27 to TRBJ2-2; TRBD1 might be the D (5 bases). This CDR3 contains 16 residues. Trimming removed 2 bases from V and 5 bases from J, with 15 bases in between. Germline V lookup: CDR1 MNHEY, CDR2 SMNVEV (reference sequence).

The table lists this clone with a count of one. The V and J genes are TRBV9 and TRBJ2-3; D is perhaps TRBD2 (6 bases). V shed 2 bases and J shed 6 bases, with 16 bases lying between them. There are 15 residues in the CDR3. Germline lookup yields CDR1 SGDLS and CDR2 YYNGEE. The DNA of the CDR3 is TGTGCCAGCAGCGTCCGGGGGTTCAGGCTCGATACGCAGTATTTT. This translates into CASSVRGFRLDTQYF.

V usage is TRBV24-1 and J usage is TRBJ2-3, with TRBD2 matching 12 bases. J lost 4 bases, V lost 4 bases, and 2 bases had no gene match. There are 15 residues in the CDR3. The germline CDR1 and CDR2 sequences are KGHDR and SFDVKD. CDR3 loop: CATSDPSGRADTQYF. The CDR3 DNA is TGTGCCACCAGTGACCCTAGCGGGAGGGCAGATACGCAGTATTTT.